This entry lists 23 T cell receptor beta chains sequenced from one sample in a study of T-cell memory formation after mild COVID-19. TCRdb used MiXCR to reprocess the 5' RACE reads, holding one entry per CDR3 protein. The sample records more than 150,000 distinct CDR3 sequences, roughly 20% being singletons. The sequenced sample consisted of PBMCs or a T cell subset sorted from them (not recorded which). Source of these receptors: a man between 18 and 29 years old who had mild COVID-19 (a few samples of this study predate the infection). Cell type and time point are not known.

The chain recombines TRBV12-3 or TRBV12-4 with TRBJ1-1; a weak D match, TRBD1 (5 bases). There are 13 residues in the CDR3. Trimming removed 4 bases at V and 5 bases at J, with 11 bases between. CDR3 region: CASSSPGRTEAFF. The CDR3 DNA sequence: TGTGCCAGCAGTTCCCCAGGGCGTACTGAAGCTTTCTTT.

This clonotype was seen a few times. V is TRBV6-6 and J is TRBJ2-3; weak D call: TRBD1 (6 bases). Germline V CDR1 and CDR2: MNHNY, SVGAGI (reference sequence). V was trimmed by 5 bases and J by 7 bases, leaving 22 bases between them. This CDR3 is built from 16 residues. DNA of the CDR3: TGTGCCAGCAGTACACAGGGTAGCAAGGACCTTTATACGCAGTATTTT. Its protein is CASSTQGSKDLYTQYF.

Only a few counts were recorded for this clonotype. The gene calls are TRBV28 and TRBJ1-2; possibly TRBD1 for D (6 bases). The germline gives CDR1 MDHEN, CDR2 SYDVKM. The germline V and J ends were trimmed by 5 bases and 7 bases, with 14 bases remaining between them. The CDR3 sequence is 13 residues long. CDR3 protein: CASSIQGKAGYTF. The CDR3 coding sequence is TGTGCCAGCAGTATTCAGGGGAAGGCTGGCTACACCTTC.

The CDR3 loop reads CSATYGNTEAFF. CDR3 sequence (DNA): TGCAGCGCTACATATGGGAACACTGAAGCTTTCTTT. The chain couples TRBV29-1 to TRBJ1-1; unclear D gene. With 7 bases removed from V and 1 base from J, the gap between germline ends came to 10 bases. Germline values: CDR1 SQVTM, CDR2 ANQGSEA. This CDR3 spans 12 amino acids.

The chain combines TRBV7-2 with TRBJ1-4; maybe TRBD1 (5 bases). V dropped 5 bases and J dropped 0 bases, with 13 bases sitting between them. The CDR3 length is 16 residues. Looked up from germline, CDR1 is SGHTA and CDR2 is FQGNSA. The CDR3 spells CASSPRQRATNEKLFF. As DNA, the CDR3 is TGTGCCAGCAGCCCCCGACAGAGAGCAACTAATGAAAAACTGTTTTTT.

This clonotype was seen a handful of times. The chain joins TRBV28 to TRBJ2-7; 7 bases align to TRBD1. The CDR3 runs to 14 residues. With V trimmed by 5 bases and J by 0 bases, 4 bases remained unmatched. In germline, CDR1 is MDHEN, CDR2 SYDVKM. The chain's CDR3 is CASSPGQSSYEQYV. In DNA, the CDR3 is TGTGCCAGCAGTCCGGGACAGAGCTCCTACGAGCAGTACGTC.

The CDR3 DNA follows: TGTGCTAGTGGCCACAGGGGTACCGGGGAGCTGTTTTTT. Translating gives CASGHRGTGELFF. The chain links TRBV12-5 to TRBJ2-2; 7 bases map to TRBD1. V shed 6 bases, J shed 5 bases, and the junction held 3 bases outside the gene matches. Germline V lookup: CDR1 LGHNT, CDR2 FRNRAP. The CDR3 has 13 residues. The whole variable domain, remainder taken from reference TRBV12-5 and TRBJ2-2, is DARVTQTPRHKVTEMGQEVTMRCQPILGHNTVFWYRQTMMQGLELLAYFRNRAPLDDSGMPKDRFSAEMPDATLATLKIQPSEPRDSAVYFCASGHRGTGELFFGEGSRLTVL.

The rearrangement uses TRBV20-1 and TRBJ1-1, with D tentatively TRBD1 (6 bases). The germline gives CDR1 DFQATT, CDR2 SNEGSKA (reference sequence). V was cut by 3 bases and J by 4 bases, with 9 bases left in between. The CDR3 runs to 12 residues. The CDR3 sequence: CSASSGATEAFF. The CDR3 nucleotides read TGCAGTGCTAGTTCGGGGGCCACTGAAGCTTTCTTT.

The V gene is TRBV5-1, the J gene TRBJ2-6; D is unclear. V lost 6 bases to trimming and J lost 4 bases, with 8 bases between them. This CDR3 has 13 amino acids. The germline V gene has CDR1 SGHRS and CDR2 YFSETQ. Here the CDR3 reads CASTPSGANVLTF. CDR3 in DNA: TGCGCCAGCACCCCTTCGGGGGCCAACGTCCTGACTTTC. Variable domain in full (rest from reference TRBV5-1 and TRBJ2-6): KAGVTQTPRYLIKTRGQQVTLSCSPISGHRSVSWYQQTPGQGLQFLFEYFSETQRNKGNFPGRFSGRQFSNSRSEMNVSTLELGDSALYLCASTPSGANVLTFGAGSRLTVL.

At least ten counts were recorded for this clonotype. The CDR3 protein is CSAPKRDPYEQYV. The CDR3 DNA sequence: TGCAGTGCTCCAAAGAGGGACCCCTACGAGCAGTACGTC. The rearrangement links TRBV20-1 to TRBJ2-7; the D gene could be TRBD1 or TRBD2 (5 bases each). In germline, CDR1 is DFQATT, CDR2 SNEGSKA (reference sequence). V was trimmed by 5 bases and J by 2 bases, leaving 13 bases between them. The CDR3 has 13 amino acids.

This chain connects TRBV20-1 to TRBJ2-3, with D hard to call. The CDR3 length is 10 residues. V lost 7 bases and J 2 bases, leaving 4 bases between the germline ends. CDR1 is DFQATT, CDR2 SNEGSKA, per germline (reference sequence). DNA of the CDR3: TGCAGTGGACTCACAGATACGCAGTATTTT. Translated: CSGLTDTQYF.

V is TRBV7-2 and J is TRBJ2-3, with D possibly matching TRBD2 (5 bases). V was trimmed by 5 bases and J by 0 bases, leaving 6 bases between them. CDR1 is SGHTA, CDR2 FQGNSA, per germline. The CDR3 totals 13 residues. CDR3 in DNA: TGTGCCAGCAGCAGCGGTAGCACAGATACGCAGTATTTT. Translated, it gives CASSSGSTDTQYF.

Ten or more counts support this clonotype. At one end the junction does not follow the germline gene, possibly because of a read error. The chain uses TRBV28 and TRBJ2-1; D perhaps matches TRBD1 (6 bases). Per germline, CDR1 MDHEN and CDR2 SYDVKM. The CDR3 sequence is 12 residues long. DNA for the CDR3: TGTGCCAGCAGCCTTAGGGGGTCGCGGAGCGGCTTC. This encodes CASSLRGSRSGF.

This clonotype was detected a few times. V and J are TRBV21-1 and TRBJ2-1. TRBV21-1 is labeled a pseudogene. The CDR3 is 15 amino acids. The CDR3 DNA reads TGTGCCAGCAGCAAAGGGCAGGTCCGAGTCAATGAGCAGTTCTTC. Its protein is CASSKGQVRVNEQFF.

V usage is TRBV4-3 and J usage is TRBJ2-1; the match to TRBD1 covers 10 bases. Germline V gene sequence: CDR1 LGHNA, CDR2 YSLEER. The CDR3 extends over 15 amino acids. J was trimmed by 6 bases and V by 2 bases; bases with no gene match: 4. This chain's CDR3 is CASSQPGQGSNEQFF. For the CDR3, the DNA is TGCGCCAGCAGCCAACCGGGACAGGGGAGCAATGAGCAGTTCTTC.

This clonotype was seen only a few times. CDR3 protein: CASSLLLRGTGVINQPQHF. The CDR3 DNA sequence: TGTGCCAGCAGCTTACTCCTACGGGGGACAGGGGTGATCAATCAGCCCCAGCATTTT. The J gene is TRBJ1-5, the V gene TRBV7-8, with 10 nucleotides matching TRBD1. From germline, CDR1 is SGHVS and CDR2 FQNEAQ. V gave up 2 bases and J gave up 3 bases; unmatched junction bases: 13. The CDR3 runs 19 residues.

This clonotype was counted between two and nine times. CDR3 in amino acids: CASSVAPTGDPHGYTF. The CDR3 nucleotides are TGTGCCAGCAGCGTAGCTCCGACAGGGGATCCCCATGGCTACACCTTC. This rearrangement joins TRBV9 to TRBJ1-2, with 8 bases that match TRBD1. The ends lost 0 bases at V and 6 bases at J; junction bases unmatched: 10. Germline values: CDR1 SGDLS, CDR2 YYNGEE. CDR3 size: 16 residues.

J is TRBJ2-2 and V is TRBV5-1, with TRBD1 as a possible D gene (6 bases). V dropped 4 bases and J dropped 4 bases, with 14 bases sitting between them. This CDR3 has 15 residues. Germline CDR1 SGHRS, CDR2 YFSETQ. The CDR3 nucleotides read TGCGCCAGCAGCCCTTTGGGACAATTCACCGGGGAGCTGTTTTTT. It codes for CASSPLGQFTGELFF.

This clonotype was observed a few times. The rearrangement joins TRBV29-1 to TRBJ1-3; the D is unclear. CDR1 SQVTM and CDR2 ANQGSEA come from the germline V gene. Between the trimmed V and J ends, which lost 4 bases and 0 bases, there was a span of 7 bases. The CDR3 consists of 13 residues. CDR3 DNA sequence: TGCAGCGTTGCACAGAGCTCTGGAAACACCATATATTTT. Protein: CSVAQSSGNTIYF.

The chain links TRBV24-1 to TRBJ2-5; TRBD2 matches 11 bases. With 6 bases clipped from V and 5 bases from J, the junction kept 7 bases outside the gene matches. Germline V lookup: CDR1 KGHDR, CDR2 SFDVKD. The CDR3 has 15 amino acids. The CDR3 nucleotides read TGTGCCACCAGTACTCTTCTAGCGGGGGGCGAGACCCAGTACTTC. Residues: CATSTLLAGGETQYF.

This clonotype appeared many times. The chain has TRBV20-1 and TRBJ1-2, with D possibly TRBD1 on 5 matching bases. The CDR3 is 13 residues long. V lost 6 bases and J lost 7, with 18 bases in between. The germline V gene has CDR1 DFQATT and CDR2 SNEGSKA (reference sequence). CDR3 sequence (DNA): TGCAGTGCCCTAGGAGCAGGGAGTACTGGCTACACCTTC. Its translation is CSALGAGSTGYTF.

The J gene is TRBJ1-1, the V gene TRBV9; no firm D call. This CDR3 has 14 residues. From germline, CDR1 is SGDLS and CDR2 YYNGEE. Deletions cut 0 bases from V and 3 bases from J, with 9 bases between. The CDR3 reads CASSVVAGDTEAFF. The DNA of the CDR3 is TGTGCCAGCAGCGTAGTGGCTGGCGACACTGAAGCTTTCTTT.

This clonotype was picked up a small number of times. The chain recombines TRBV7-8 with TRBJ1-4, with D tentatively TRBD1 (5 bases). V gave up 6 bases and J gave up 0 bases, with 11 bases separating them. The CDR3 has 15 amino acids. The germline gives CDR1 SGHVS, CDR2 FQNEAQ. CDR3 DNA sequence: TGTGCCAGCAGAGACGACAGAGCAACTAATGAAAAACTGTTTTTT. Translating it yields CASRDDRATNEKLFF.